This note documents a single T cell receptor beta chain sequence. Its antigen is unknown. This sample is part of a study of cytomegalovirus exposure and HLA in healthy donors. About the research overall: The use of the same platform for the 100 to 150 validation repertoires and the roughly 630 first-cohort repertoires was reported by a later analysis. Study-wide results and limits: Reportedly, diagnosis of cytomegalovirus status by the classifier showed high specificity and sensitivity.

Generated by immunoSEQ multiplex PCR, the TCRdb table keeps only in-frame clones and is missing some. The repertoire consists of roughly 70,000 clones, with 70% to 90% occurring once and the leading ten covering 2.5% to 3.5%. While the first cohort had 600 to 800 subjects, the donors belonged to the separate validation cohort of 100 to 150 subjects. The V end lost 3 bases, the J end lost 8 bases, and 10 bases lay between the germline ends. The CDR3 runs to 12 residues. CDR1 is SEHNR and CDR2 is FQNEAQ in the germline V gene (reference sequence). This sequence was found in a man aged 30-40 years in good health and CMV-seronegative. The chain links TRBV7-9 to TRBJ1-2; D is possibly TRBD1 (5 bases). Sequences were obtained from PBMCs. CDR3 region: CASSFREGGYTF. The CDR3 nucleotides read TGTGCCAGCAGCTTCAGGGAAGGCGGCTACACCTTC.